Given below is one TCR beta chain in context. As to treatment: preoperative locoregional IRX-2 cytokine immunotherapy. Preoperative locoregional IRX-2 cytokine immunotherapy was tested in the phase Ib source study. This entry is derived from a study of preoperative IRX-2 immunotherapy in early breast cancer. TCRdb keeps only in-frame clones here, not all; method: immunoSEQ multiplex PCR. The repertoire has more than 50,000 clones, approximately 94% of them found once; the top ten carry 1.5% to 2%. V was cut by 4 bases and J by 2 bases, with 12 bases left in between. In germline, CDR1 is KGHSH, CDR2 LQKENI. The CDR3 extends over 14 amino acids.

The TCR sequence derives from a human donor with breast cancer. Sample collection was performed from a patient treated with IRX-2 immunotherapy. The chain recombines TRBV18 with TRBJ2-7, with D possibly being TRBD1 (6 bases). CDR3 bases: TGTGCCAGCTCACAGGGGGTGCCCACCTACGAGCAGTACTTC. Amino acid sequence: CASSQGVPTYEQYF.